The 4 T cell receptor beta chains reported below all come from one sample, sequenced in a study of cytomegalovirus exposure and HLA in healthy donors. PCR involved 60 Vbeta and 13 Jbeta primers. Assay: immunoSEQ multiplex PCR; the TCRdb copy retains only in-frame clones and omits some. Of fewer than 150,000 clones listed, 75% to 85% were seen once; the top ten hold 1%. The sample comprised PBMCs. The receptors originated from a man aged 35 to 55 in good health and CMV-seronegative.

This clone appeared a single time. The rearrangement uses TRBV28 and TRBJ1-2; 8 bases map to TRBD1. This CDR3 is built from 15 residues. Germline V gene sequence: CDR1 MDHEN, CDR2 SYDVKM. With V trimmed by 6 bases and J by 4 bases, 10 bases remained unmatched. In DNA form, the CDR3 reads TGTGCCAGCAGGTCCGAAGACAGGGGATCCTATGGCTACACCTTC. The encoded protein is CASRSEDRGSYGYTF.

V gene TRBV28 combines with J gene TRBJ1-5, with 7 nucleotides matching TRBD1. This CDR3 has 17 residues. Germline V gives CDR1 MDHEN, CDR2 SYDVKM. V lost 5 bases, J lost 5 bases, and 15 bases stayed unmatched. The CDR3 DNA sequence: TGTGCCAGCAGTACTACTCGGGACAGCTATAGGGATCAGCCCCAGCATTTT. It translates to CASSTTRDSYRDQPQHF.

V gene TRBV2 combines with J gene TRBJ2-5; D is ambiguous. The CDR3 is made up of 13 amino acids. CDR1 SNHLY and CDR2 FYNNEI come from the germline V gene. Trimming removed 4 bases at V and 5 bases at J, with 11 bases between. CDR3 DNA sequence: TGTGCCAGCAGTGTCGGCGAGGCGGAGACCCAGTACTTC. Translation gives CASSVGEAETQYF.

The V call is TRBV5-1, the J call TRBJ1-4; tentatively, D is TRBD1 (5 bases). Trimming stripped 5 bases from V and 8 bases from J, with 16 bases between. CDR1 SGHRS and CDR2 YFSETQ come from the germline V gene. The CDR3 loop spans 14 amino acids. Written as DNA, the CDR3 is TGCGCCAGCAGACGGACACTGGTCCGGGAAAAACTGTTTTTT. Its protein product is CASRRTLVREKLFF.